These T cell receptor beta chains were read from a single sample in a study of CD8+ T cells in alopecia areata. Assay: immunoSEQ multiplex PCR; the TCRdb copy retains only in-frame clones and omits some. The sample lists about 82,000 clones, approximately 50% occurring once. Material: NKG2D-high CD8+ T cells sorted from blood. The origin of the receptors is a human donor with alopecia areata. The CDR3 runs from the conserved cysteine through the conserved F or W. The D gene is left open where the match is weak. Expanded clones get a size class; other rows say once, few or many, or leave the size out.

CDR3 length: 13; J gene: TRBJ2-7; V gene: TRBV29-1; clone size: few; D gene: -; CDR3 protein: CSVDEGPFYEQYF; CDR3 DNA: TGCAGCGTTGACGAGGGGCCCTTCTACGAGCAGTACTTC
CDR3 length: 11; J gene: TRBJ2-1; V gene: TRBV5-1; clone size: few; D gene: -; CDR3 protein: CASSLDNEQFF; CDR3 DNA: TGCGCCAGCAGCTTGGACAATGAGCAGTTCTTC
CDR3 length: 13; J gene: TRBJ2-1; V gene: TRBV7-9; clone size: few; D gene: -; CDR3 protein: CASSLVLLNEQFF; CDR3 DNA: TGTGCCAGCAGCTTAGTGCTCCTCAATGAGCAGTTCTTC
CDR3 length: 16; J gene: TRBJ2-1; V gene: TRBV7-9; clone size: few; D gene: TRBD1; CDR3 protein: CASSAPGTGDYNEQFF; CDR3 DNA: TGTGCCAGCAGCGCTCCCGGGACAGGGGATTACAATGAGCAGTTCTTC
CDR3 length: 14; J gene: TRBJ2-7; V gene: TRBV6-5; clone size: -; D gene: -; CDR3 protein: CASSPGSWGYEQYF; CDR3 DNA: TGTGCCAGCAGCCCGGGATCCTGGGGTTACGAGCAGTACTTC
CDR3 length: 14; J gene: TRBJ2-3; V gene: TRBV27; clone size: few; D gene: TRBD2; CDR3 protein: CASNLAGETDTQYF; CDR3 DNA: TGTGCCAGCAATTTAGCGGGAGAAACAGATACGCAGTATTTT
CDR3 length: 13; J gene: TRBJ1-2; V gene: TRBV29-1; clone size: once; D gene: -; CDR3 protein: CSVEDRGRGGYTF; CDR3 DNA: TGCAGCGTTGAAGATCGGGGCCGTGGTGGCTACACCTTC
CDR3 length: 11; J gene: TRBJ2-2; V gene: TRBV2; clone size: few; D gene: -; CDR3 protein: CASGGTGELFF; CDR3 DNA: TGTGCCAGCGGGGGAACCGGGGAGCTGTTTTTT
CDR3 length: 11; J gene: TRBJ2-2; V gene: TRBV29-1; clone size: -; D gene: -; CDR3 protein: CSVVLAGELFF; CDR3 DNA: TGCAGCGTTGTTTTGGCCGGGGAGCTGTTTTTT
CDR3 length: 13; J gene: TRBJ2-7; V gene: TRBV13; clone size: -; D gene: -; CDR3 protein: CASSLLGGYEQYF; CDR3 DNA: TGTGCCAGCAGCTTATTAGGGGGCTACGAGCAGTACTTC
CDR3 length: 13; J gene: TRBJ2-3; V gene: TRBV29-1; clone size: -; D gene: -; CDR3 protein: CSVEEQSRDTQYF; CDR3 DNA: TGCAGCGTTGAAGAACAAAGTAGGGATACGCAGTATTTT
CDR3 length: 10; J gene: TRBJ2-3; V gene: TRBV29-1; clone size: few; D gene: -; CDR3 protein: CSVLTDTQYF; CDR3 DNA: TGCAGCGTTCTCACAGATACGCAGTATTTT
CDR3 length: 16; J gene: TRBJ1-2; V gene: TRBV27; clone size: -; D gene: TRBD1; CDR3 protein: CASSLTGTVGLGGYTF; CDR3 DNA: TGTGCCAGCAGTCTTACCGGGACAGTTGGGCTCGGTGGCTACACCTTC
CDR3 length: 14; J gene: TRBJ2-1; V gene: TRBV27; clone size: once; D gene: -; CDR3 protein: CASAPRRHGGEQFF; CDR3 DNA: TGTGCCAGCGCCCCTAGGCGCCACGGCGGTGAGCAGTTCTTC
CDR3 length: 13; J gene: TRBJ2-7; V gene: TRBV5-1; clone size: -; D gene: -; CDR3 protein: CASSLDSTYEQYF; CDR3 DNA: TGCGCCAGCAGCCTGGACAGCACCTACGAGCAGTACTTC
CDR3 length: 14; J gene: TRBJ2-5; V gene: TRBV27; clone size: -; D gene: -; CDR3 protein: CASSLSTDQETQYF; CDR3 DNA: TGTGCCAGCAGTTTGTCAACCGACCAAGAGACCCAGTACTTC
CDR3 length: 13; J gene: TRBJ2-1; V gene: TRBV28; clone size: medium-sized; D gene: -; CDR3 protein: CASSIPGNNEQFF; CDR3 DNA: TGTGCCAGCAGCATCCCGGGAAACAATGAGCAGTTCTTC
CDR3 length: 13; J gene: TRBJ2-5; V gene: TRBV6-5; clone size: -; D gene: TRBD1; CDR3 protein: CASTPRGRETQYF; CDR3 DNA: TGTGCCAGCACGCCGAGGGGGCGAGAGACCCAGTACTTC
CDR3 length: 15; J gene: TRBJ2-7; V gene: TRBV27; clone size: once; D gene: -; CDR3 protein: CASSKTGPTSYEQYF; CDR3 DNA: TGTGCCAGCAGTAAAACAGGGCCTACTTCCTACGAGCAGTACTTC
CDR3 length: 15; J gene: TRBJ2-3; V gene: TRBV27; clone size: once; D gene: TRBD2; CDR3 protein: CASSETSGFTDTQYF; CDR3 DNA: TGTGCCAGCAGTGAGACTAGCGGTTTCACAGATACGCAGTATTTT
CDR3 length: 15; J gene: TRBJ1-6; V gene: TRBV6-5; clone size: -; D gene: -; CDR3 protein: CASSPQQGAGSPLHF; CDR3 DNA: TGTGCCAGCAGTCCACAACAGGGCGCGGGTTCACCCCTCCACTTT
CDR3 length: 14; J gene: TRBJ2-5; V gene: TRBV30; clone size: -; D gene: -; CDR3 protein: CALGPRGDQETQYF; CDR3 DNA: TGTGCCCTTGGGCCAAGGGGAGACCAAGAGACCCAGTACTTC
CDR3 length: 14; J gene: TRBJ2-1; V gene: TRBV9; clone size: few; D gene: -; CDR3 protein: CASDREGTQNEQFF; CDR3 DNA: TGTGCCAGCGACCGTGAGGGGACTCAGAATGAGCAGTTCTTC
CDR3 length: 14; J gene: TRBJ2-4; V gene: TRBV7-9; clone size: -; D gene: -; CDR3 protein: CASSLGGVGNIQYF; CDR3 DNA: TGTGCCAGCAGCTTAGGAGGGGTTGGGAACATTCAGTACTTC
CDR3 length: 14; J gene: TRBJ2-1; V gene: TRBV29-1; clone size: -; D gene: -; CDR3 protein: CSVGGVPHTIEQFF; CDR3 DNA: TGCAGCGTTGGAGGAGTCCCCCATACGATTGAGCAGTTCTTC
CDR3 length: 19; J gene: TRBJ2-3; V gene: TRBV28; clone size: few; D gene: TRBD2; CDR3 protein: CASSLSASGRGEVTDTQYF; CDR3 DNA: TGTGCCAGCAGTTTATCGGCTAGCGGGAGGGGGGAGGTGACAGATACGCAGTATTTT
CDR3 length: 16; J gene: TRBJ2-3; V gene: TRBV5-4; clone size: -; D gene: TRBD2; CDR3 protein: CASSLGSLAVVDTQYF; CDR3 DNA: TGTGCCAGCAGCTTGGGGTCACTAGCGGTGGTAGATACGCAGTATTTT
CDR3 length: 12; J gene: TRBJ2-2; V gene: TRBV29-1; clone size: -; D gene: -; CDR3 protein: CSVTGSTGELFF; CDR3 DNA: TGCAGCGTAACAGGGTCCACCGGGGAGCTGTTTTTT
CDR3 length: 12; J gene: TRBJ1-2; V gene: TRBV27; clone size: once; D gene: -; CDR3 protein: CASRSGALGYTF; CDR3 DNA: TGTGCCAGCAGGTCGGGGGCACTAGGCTACACCTTC
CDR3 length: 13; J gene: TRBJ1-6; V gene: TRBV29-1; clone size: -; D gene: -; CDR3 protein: CSVDLGLDSPLHF; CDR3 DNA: TGCAGCGTTGATCTGGGTCTGGATTCACCCCTCCACTTT
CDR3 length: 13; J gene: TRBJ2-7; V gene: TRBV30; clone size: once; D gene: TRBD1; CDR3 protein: CAWGGQGAGEQYF; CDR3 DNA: TGTGCCTGGGGGGGCCAGGGGGCAGGCGAGCAGTACTTC
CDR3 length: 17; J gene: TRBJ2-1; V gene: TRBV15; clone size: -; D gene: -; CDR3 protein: CATSRAGEGASDNEQFF; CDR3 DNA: TGTGCCACCAGCAGAGCGGGAGAAGGGGCGTCAGACAATGAGCAGTTCTTC
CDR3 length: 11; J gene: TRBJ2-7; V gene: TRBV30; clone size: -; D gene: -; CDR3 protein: CAWSVSAEQYF; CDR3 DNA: TGTGCCTGGAGTGTTTCGGCTGAGCAGTACTTC
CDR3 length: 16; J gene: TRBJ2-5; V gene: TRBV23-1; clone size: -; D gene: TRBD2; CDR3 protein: CASSGGTSGIQETQYF; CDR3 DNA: TGCGCCAGCAGTGGGGGGACTAGCGGTATCCAAGAGACCCAGTACTTC
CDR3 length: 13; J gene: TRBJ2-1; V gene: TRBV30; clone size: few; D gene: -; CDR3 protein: CAWNSGGPDEQFF; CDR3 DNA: TGTGCCTGGAATTCTGGGGGGCCTGATGAGCAGTTCTTC
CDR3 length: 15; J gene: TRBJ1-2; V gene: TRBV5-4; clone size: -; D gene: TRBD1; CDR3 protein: CATVQGQGSDYGYTF; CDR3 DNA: TGTGCCACGGTCCAGGGACAGGGGTCGGACTATGGCTACACCTTC
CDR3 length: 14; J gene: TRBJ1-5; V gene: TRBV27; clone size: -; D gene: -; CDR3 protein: CASRIRGSNQPQHF; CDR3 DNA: TGTGCCAGCAGGATAAGGGGAAGCAATCAGCCCCAGCATTTT
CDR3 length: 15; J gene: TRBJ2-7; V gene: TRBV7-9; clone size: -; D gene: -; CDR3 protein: CASSDPPGDTNEQYF; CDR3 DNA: TGTGCCAGCAGTGACCCGCCGGGAGATACAAACGAGCAGTACTTC
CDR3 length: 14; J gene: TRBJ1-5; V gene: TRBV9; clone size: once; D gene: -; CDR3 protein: CASSGGGDNQPQHF; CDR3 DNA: TGTGCCAGCAGCGGAGGAGGGGACAATCAGCCCCAGCATTTT
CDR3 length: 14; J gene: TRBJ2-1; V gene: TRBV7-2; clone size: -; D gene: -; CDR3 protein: CASSLAPDYNEQFF; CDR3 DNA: TGTGCCAGCAGCTTAGCGCCCGACTACAATGAGCAGTTCTTC
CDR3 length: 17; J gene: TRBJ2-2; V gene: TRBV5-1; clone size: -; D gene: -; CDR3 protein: CASSFVIWGAWTGELFF; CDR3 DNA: TGCGCCAGCAGCTTCGTGATCTGGGGGGCGTGGACCGGGGAGCTGTTTTTT
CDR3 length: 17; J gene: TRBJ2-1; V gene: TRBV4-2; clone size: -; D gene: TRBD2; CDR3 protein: CASSQPSVRGGFNEQFF; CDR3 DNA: TGTGCCAGCAGCCAGCCATCCGTTCGGGGGGGCTTCAATGAGCAGTTCTTC
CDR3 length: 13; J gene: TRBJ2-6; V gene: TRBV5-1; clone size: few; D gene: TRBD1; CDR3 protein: CASSATGGNVLTF; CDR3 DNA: TGCGCCAGCAGCGCGACAGGGGGCAACGTCCTGACTTTC
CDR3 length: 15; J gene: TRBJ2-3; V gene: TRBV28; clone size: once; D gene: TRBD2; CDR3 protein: CASSLQRGATDTQYF; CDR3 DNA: TGTGCCAGCAGTTTACAGCGGGGGGCCACAGATACGCAGTATTTT
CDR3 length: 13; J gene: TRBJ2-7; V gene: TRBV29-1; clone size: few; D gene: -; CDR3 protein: CSVPGALYYEQYF; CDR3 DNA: TGCAGCGTCCCGGGGGCACTTTATTACGAGCAGTACTTC
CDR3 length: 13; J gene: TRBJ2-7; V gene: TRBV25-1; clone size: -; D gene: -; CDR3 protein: CASSEGMGGEQYF; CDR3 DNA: TGTGCCAGCAGCGAGGGCATGGGTGGCGAGCAGTACTTC
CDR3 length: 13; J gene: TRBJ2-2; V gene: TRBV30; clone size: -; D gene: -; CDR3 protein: CACNQGNTGELFF; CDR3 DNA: TGTGCCTGCAACCAAGGGAACACCGGGGAGCTGTTTTTT
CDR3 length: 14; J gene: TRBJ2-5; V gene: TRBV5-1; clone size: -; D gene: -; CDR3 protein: CASSLGLEMETQYF; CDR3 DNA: TGCGCCAGCAGCTTGGGGCTAGAGATGGAGACCCAGTACTTC
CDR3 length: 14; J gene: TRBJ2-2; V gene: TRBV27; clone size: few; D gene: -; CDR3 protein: CASQGLSNTGELFF; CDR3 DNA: TGTGCCAGCCAGGGCCTCTCGAACACCGGGGAGCTGTTTTTT
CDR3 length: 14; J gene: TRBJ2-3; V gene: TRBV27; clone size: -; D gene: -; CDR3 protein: CASREGQGTDTQYF; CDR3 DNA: TGTGCCAGCAGGGAGGGGCAGGGCACAGATACGCAGTATTTT
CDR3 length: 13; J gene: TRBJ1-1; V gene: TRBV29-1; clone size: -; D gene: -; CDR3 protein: CSGLKITGNEAFF; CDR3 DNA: TGCAGCGGGCTTAAGATCACAGGGAATGAAGCTTTCTTT
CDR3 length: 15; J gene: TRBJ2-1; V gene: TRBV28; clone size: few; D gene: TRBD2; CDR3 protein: CASSPGTSAYNEQFF; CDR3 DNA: TGTGCCAGCAGCCCGGGGACTAGCGCCTACAATGAGCAGTTCTTC
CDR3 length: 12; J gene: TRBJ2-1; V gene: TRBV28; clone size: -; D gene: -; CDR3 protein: CASSTLTNEQFF; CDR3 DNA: TGTGCCAGCAGTACACTCACCAATGAGCAGTTCTTC
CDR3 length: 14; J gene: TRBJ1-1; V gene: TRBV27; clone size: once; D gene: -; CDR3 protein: CASSLSVMNTEAFF; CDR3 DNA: TGTGCCAGCAGTTTATCGGTGATGAACACTGAAGCTTTCTTT
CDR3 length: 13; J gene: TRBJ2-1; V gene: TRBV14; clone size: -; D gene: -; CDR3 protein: CASSQDSLSEQFF; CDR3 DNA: TGTGCCAGCAGCCAAGATAGTTTGTCCGAGCAGTTCTTC
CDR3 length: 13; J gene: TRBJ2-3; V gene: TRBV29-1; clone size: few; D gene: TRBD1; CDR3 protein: CSVTGGFGDTQYF; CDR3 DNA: TGCAGCGTTACAGGGGGGTTCGGAGATACGCAGTATTTT
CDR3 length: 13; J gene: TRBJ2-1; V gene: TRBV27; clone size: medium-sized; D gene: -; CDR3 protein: CASSWDAGNEQFF; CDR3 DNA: TGTGCCAGCAGTTGGGACGCGGGCAATGAGCAGTTCTTC
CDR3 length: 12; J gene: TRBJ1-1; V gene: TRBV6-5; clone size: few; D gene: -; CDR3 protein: CASSYSDGRAFF; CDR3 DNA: TGTGCCAGCAGTTACTCGGACGGTAGGGCTTTCTTT
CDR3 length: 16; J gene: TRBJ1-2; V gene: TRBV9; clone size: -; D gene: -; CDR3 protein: CASSVSGDGPNYGYTF; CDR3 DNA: TGTGCCAGCAGCGTTTCTGGGGACGGTCCTAACTATGGCTACACCTTC
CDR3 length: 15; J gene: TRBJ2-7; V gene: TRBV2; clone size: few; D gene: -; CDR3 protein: CASSNPGLTFYEQYF; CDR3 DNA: TGTGCCAGCAGTAATCCGGGACTGACCTTTTACGAGCAGTACTTC